This entry describes one T cell receptor (beta chain). Its antigen remains unknown. Here immunoSEQ multiplex PCR was the method, and the copy in TCRdb shows in-frame clones only, minus some. The sample has tens of thousands of clones; approximately 93% are singletons. These data come from a study of PD-1 blockade in classical Hodgkin lymphoma. Findings of the study overall: Newly diagnosed patients reportedly trailed healthy donors in baseline TCR diversity. The causes of the repertoire differences, possibly disease activity or prior therapy, remain undefined.

Stated time point: newly diagnosed, previously untreated cHL patient sample. PBMCs representing newly diagnosed, untreated classical Hodgkin lymphoma functioned as the comparison. V dropped 6 bases and J dropped 10 bases, with 13 bases sitting between them. Germline lookup yields CDR1 SQVTM and CDR2 ANQGSEA. This CDR3 is built from 11 residues. The rearrangement joins TRBV29-1 to TRBJ2-1; D is undetermined. The clonotype originates from a human donor with classical Hodgkin lymphoma. The source material was peripheral blood mononuclear cells (PBMCs). The CDR3 DNA is TGCAGCGTGAGCCTTACTGGGGAGCAGTTCTTC. Its protein is CSVSLTGEQFF.